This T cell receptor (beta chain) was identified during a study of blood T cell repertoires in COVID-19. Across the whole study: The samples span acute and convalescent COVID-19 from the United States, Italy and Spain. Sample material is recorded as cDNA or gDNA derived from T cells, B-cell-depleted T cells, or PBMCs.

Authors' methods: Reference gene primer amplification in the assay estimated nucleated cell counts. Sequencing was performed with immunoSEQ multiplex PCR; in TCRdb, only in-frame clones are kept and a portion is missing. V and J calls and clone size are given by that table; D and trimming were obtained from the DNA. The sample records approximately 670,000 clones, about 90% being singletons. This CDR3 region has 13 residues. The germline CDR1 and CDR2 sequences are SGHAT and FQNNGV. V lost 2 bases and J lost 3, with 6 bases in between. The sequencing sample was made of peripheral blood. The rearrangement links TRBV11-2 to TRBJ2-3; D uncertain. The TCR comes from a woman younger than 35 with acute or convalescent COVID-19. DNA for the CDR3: TGTGCCAGCAGCTTACTCCGGACAGATACGCAGTATTTT. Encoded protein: CASSLLRTDTQYF.